This T cell receptor (beta chain) was captured by sequencing in a study of post-analysis software for immune sequencing data (dated by TCRdb to about 2015). Regarding the study in general: The recorded disease courses included relapsing-remitting, secondary progressive and progressive-relapsing multiple sclerosis, and some patients had no subtype annotation. The patient repertoires were set against under 12 previously published healthy control repertoires from donors whose ages ranged from 6 to 25 years. A subset of samples was prepared in parallel using single-end sample barcoding, then pooled and co-amplified after Illumina adapter ligation.

Libraries came from PCR. The sequencing machine was an Illumina HiSeq 2500. To reduce PCR and sequencing biases, unique molecular identifiers were built into the TCR beta cDNA libraries. Approximately 500,000 cDNA molecules were obtained per 1 to 10 million input T cells, so each molecule approximated one T cell. Patient libraries were prepared and sequenced with the same protocol used for the earlier healthy control dataset. Samples belonging to the same batch were prepared together, multiplexed and sequenced on a shared HiSeq lane. The study's processing was this. MIGEC was used to process the raw barcoded reads, and molecular identifier groups with only a single read were discarded before consensus assembly and CDR3 extraction. Clonotype tables were post-analysed with VDJtools, and diversity was normalized by down-sampling all datasets to the smallest sample size. Repertoire overlap clustering matched CDR3 amino acid but not nucleotide sequences to correct batch-related cross-sample contamination. TCRdb handled the public reads itself, with Q25 trimming in fastp and clone calling in MiXCR, and kept productive beta chains. Rows with one shared CDR3 protein collapse into an entry with the most common genes and DNA. The V and J calls come from TCRdb's annotation, not from the publication. The sample table records under 900,000 distinct CDR3 sequences; under 70% of these occur just once. The ten largest make up 4% to 5.5% of the sample.

What the research found in general, with its limitations: Normalized Chao1 diversity was significantly lower in multiple sclerosis patients than controls, suggesting substantial peripheral T-cell clonal expansion. Direct clustering with F measure revealed strong co-clustering of samples prepared in the same batch, which led to a batch-effect correction. The control group was slightly older than the multiple sclerosis patient group.

As regards this clonotype: What antigen it recognizes has not been identified. No base qualities exist here, and no much larger clone lies one base off it.

To demonstrate the VDJtools post-analysis software, the study profiled TCR beta repertoires from the peripheral blood of around 13 young patients with multiple sclerosis. The multiple sclerosis patients were children and adolescents ranging in age from 6 to 15 years. The TCR comes from a girl aged 5-17 years with multiple sclerosis. Sequenced: blood.

The CDR3 has the sequence CASRDRQYEQYF. The bases are TGCGCCAGCAGAGACAGGCAGTACGAGCAGTACTTC. The receptor chain draws on TRBV5-1 and TRBJ2-7; TRBD1 is a possible D gene, resting on 6 matching bases. The CDR3 starts with the cysteine, ends with the phenylalanine, and has 12 residues. The entry retains the CDR3 DNA only, 36 bases that are in frame from base 1. Deletion took 5 bases off V and 4 bases off J, with a span of 10 bases between the germline ends. The CDR1 and CDR2 encoded by the germline V gene are SGHRS and YFSETQ. Supplemented by the reference TRBV5-1 and TRBJ2-7 proteins around the CDR3, the complete variable domain is KAGVTQTPRYLIKTRGQQVTLSCSPISGHRSVSWYQQTPGQGLQFLFEYFSETQRNKGNFPGRFSGRQFSNSRSEMNVSTLELGDSALYLCASRDRQYEQYFGPGTRLTVT.